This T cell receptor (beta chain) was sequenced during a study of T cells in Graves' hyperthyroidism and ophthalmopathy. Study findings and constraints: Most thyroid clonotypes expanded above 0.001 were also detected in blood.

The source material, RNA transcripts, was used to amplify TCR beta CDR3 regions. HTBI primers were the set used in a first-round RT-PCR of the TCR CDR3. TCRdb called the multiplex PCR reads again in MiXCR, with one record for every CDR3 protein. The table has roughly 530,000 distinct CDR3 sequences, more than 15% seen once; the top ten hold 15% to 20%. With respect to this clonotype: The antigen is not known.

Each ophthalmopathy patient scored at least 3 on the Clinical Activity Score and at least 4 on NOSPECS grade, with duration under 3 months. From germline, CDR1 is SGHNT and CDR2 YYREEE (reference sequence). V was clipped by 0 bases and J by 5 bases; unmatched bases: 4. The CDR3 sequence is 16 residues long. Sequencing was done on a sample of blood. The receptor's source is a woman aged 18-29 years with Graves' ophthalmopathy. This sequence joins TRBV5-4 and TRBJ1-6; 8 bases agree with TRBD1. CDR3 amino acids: CASSLGRQGNNSPLHF. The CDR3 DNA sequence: TGTGCCAGCAGCTTGGGTAGACAGGGGAATAATTCACCCCTCCACTTT.